Listed below are T cell receptor beta chains from one sample, sequenced in a study of early T cells in non-severe SARS-CoV-2 infection. TCRdb called the 5' RACE reads again in MiXCR, with one record for every CDR3 protein. In the table there are about 56,000 distinct CDR3 sequences, about 16% of which are singletons. Sequencing was performed on whole blood, taken at baseline. The source is an adult who was a healthcare worker with PCR-confirmed SARS-CoV-2 infection or an uninfected control (not recorded which). Both conserved end residues are part of each CDR3.

J	V	length	CDR3
TRBJ1-2	TRBV7-6	13	CASSLDKSYGYTF
TRBJ2-1	TRBV20-1	12	CSTGGLYNEQFF
TRBJ1-1	TRBV20-1	15	CSAKDRGLYGNGAFF
TRBJ2-1	TRBV28	16	CASSSPGEGRDNEQFF
TRBJ2-1	TRBV5-4	15	CASSPGLEGGNEQFF
TRBJ2-1	TRBV12-3/TRBV12-4	12	CASTMTPAQQFF
TRBJ1-2	TRBV5-1	14	CASSLSVGRGGYTF
TRBJ2-3	TRBV4-2	17	CASSQDNLASSTDTQYF
TRBJ2-3	TRBV10-3	14	CAIRPEPNTDTQYF
TRBJ2-3	TRBV27	14	CASSLRDFADTQYF